Listed below are T cell receptor beta chains from one sample, sequenced in a study of cytomegalovirus exposure and HLA in healthy donors. The repertoire was sequenced with immunoSEQ multiplex PCR; TCRdb's copy has only in-frame clones and lacks some. The sample lists about 300,000 clones, roughly 89% occurring once. Sequences were obtained from PBMCs. All receptors come from a man between 40 and 49 years old in good health and CMV-seropositive. Each CDR3 is given with its conserved first and last residue. The D gene is left open where the match is weak. The size of a clone is reported for some rows only, either as once, few or many, or as a class for expanded clones.

abundance	v_gene	d_gene	j_gene	CDR3nt	CDR3aa
-	TRBV25-1	TRBD2	TRBJ2-3	TGTGCCAGCAGGCAGCGGACTAGTGAAGGCACAGATACGCAGTATTTT	CASRQRTSEGTDTQYF
few	TRBV7-9	TRBD2	TRBJ2-1	TGTGCCAGCAGCTACATAGCGGGAAGATCATACAATGAGCAGTTCTTC	CASSYIAGRSYNEQFF
-	TRBV5-4	TRBD1	TRBJ1-1	TGTGCCAGCAGCTCCTTACAGGGGGGGAACACTGAAGCTTTCTTT	CASSSLQGGNTEAFF
few	TRBV28	-	TRBJ2-2	TGTGCCAGCAGTCCTATGTATCTCACCGGGGAGCTGTTTTTT	CASSPMYLTGELFF
-	TRBV7-2	-	TRBJ1-1	TGTGCCAGCAGCATTTTAGGGAGTTCAGAGGCTTTCTTT	CASSILGSSEAFF
-	TRBV2	TRBD2	TRBJ2-2	TGTGCCAGCAGTGATCCTGAAGGACTAGCGGTCGTATACTCGAACACCGGGGAGCTGTTTTTT	CASSDPEGLAVVYSNTGELFF
-	TRBV7-8	-	TRBJ2-7	TGTGCCAGCAGCGCCTTAGTATATTCCTACGAGCAGTACTTC	CASSALVYSYEQYF
-	TRBV19	-	TRBJ1-4	TGTGCCACAAAGGACCAGGGCCTGCCTGGTGAAAAACTGTTTTTT	CATKDQGLPGEKLFF
-	TRBV4-2	TRBD2	TRBJ2-1	TGTGCCAGCAGCAGCAGCGGGAGGTACAATGAGCAGTTCTTC	CASSSSGRYNEQFF
-	TRBV11-2	TRBD2	TRBJ2-7	TGTGCCAGCAGCTTAGGACGCGGGAGTAGGGACGAGCAGTACTTC	CASSLGRGSRDEQYF
-	TRBV5-1	-	TRBJ1-4	TGCGCCAGCAGCTCCCGGTCGGAGGAAAAACTGTTTTTT	CASSSRSEEKLFF
-	TRBV19	TRBD1	TRBJ1-1	TGTGCCAGTAGTAAGGACAGGGGGCGGGCTGAAGCTTTCTTT	CASSKDRGRAEAFF
-	TRBV2	-	TRBJ1-2	TGTGCCAGCAGTGAAGGGGAGGGCTCCTTAGCTAACTATGGCTACACCTTC	CASSEGEGSLANYGYTF
-	TRBV28	TRBD2	TRBJ2-3	TGTGCCAGCAGTTCTCTAGCGGGATATCCCAGTAGTACGCAGTATTTT	CASSSLAGYPSSTQYF
-	TRBV4-1	TRBD2	TRBJ2-1	TGCGCCAGCAGCCAAGAGGGGCTAGCGGGAGGGCTTGAGCAGTTCTTC	CASSQEGLAGGLEQFF